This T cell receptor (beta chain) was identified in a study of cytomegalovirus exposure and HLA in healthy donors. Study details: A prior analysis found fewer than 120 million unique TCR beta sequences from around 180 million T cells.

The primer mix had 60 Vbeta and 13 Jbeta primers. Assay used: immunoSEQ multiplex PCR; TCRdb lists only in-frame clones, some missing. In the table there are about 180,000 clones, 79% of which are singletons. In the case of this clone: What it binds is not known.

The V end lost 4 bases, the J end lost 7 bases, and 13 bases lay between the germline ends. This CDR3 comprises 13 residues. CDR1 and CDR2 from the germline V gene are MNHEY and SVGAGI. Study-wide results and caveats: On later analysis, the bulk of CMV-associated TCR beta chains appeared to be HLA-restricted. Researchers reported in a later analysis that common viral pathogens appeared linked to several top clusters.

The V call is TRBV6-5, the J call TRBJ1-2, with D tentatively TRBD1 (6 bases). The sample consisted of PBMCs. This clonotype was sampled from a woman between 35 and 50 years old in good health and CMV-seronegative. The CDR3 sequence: CASSSNRVRGYTF. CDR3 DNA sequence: TGTGCCAGCAGTTCGAACAGGGTTCGTGGCTACACCTTC.